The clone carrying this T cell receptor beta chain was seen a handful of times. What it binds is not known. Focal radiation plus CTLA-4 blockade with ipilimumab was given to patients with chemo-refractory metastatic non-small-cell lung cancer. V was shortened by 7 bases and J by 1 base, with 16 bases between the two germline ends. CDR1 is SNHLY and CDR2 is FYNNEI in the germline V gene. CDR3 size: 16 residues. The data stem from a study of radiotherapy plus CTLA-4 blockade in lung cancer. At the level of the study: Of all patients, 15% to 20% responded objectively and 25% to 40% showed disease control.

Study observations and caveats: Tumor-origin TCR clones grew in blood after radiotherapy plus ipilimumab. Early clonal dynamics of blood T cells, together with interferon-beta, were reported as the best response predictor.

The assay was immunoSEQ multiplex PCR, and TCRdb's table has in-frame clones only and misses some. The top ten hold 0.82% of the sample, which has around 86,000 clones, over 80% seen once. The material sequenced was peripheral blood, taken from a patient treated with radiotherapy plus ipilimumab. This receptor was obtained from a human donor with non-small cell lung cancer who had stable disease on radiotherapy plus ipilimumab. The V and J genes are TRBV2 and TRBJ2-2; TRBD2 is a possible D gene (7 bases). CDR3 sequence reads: CASKWGASGNTGELFF. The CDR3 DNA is TGTGCCAGCAAGTGGGGGGCTAGCGGGAACACCGGGGAGCTGTTTTTT. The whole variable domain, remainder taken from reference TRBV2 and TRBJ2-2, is EPEVTQTPSHQVTQMGQEVILRCVPISNHLYFYWYRQILGQKVEFLVSFYNNEISEKSEIFDDQFSVERPDGSNFTLKIRSTKLEDSAMYFCASKWGASGNTGELFFGEGSRLTVL.